These 31 T cell receptor beta chains were sequenced from one sample in a study of human T cells and chemical hapten exposure (dated by TCRdb to the early 2020s). Preparation of the library involved RACE. Sequencing used a NextSeq 500. TCRdb applied fastp at Q25 and MiXCR to the public reads, then kept only in-frame beta chains. Each record represents a unique CDR3 protein, reported with the most common genes and DNA among its rows. Present in this sample are over 85,000 distinct CDR3 sequences, 9.3% of which were seen just once. In total, the top ten clones hold approximately 1.9% of the sample. The meaning of the sample's time point label: patch test 2, 6 weeks after DPC sensitization. Taken with the paper, the label for treatment or condition translates to: therapeutic diphenylcyclopropenone sensitization with weekly scalp DPC. Sequenced material: whole blood, taken in connection with sensitization to the hapten diphenylcyclopropenone (DPC). The receptors come from a woman aged 40 to 55 with alopecia areata. Some clones in this sample may be carry-over from other donors' samples.

The table lists this clonotype with many counts. The chain uses TRBV4-2 and TRBJ1-5; D is uncertain. This CDR3 spans 14 amino acids. Trimming shortened V by 0 bases and J by 2 bases, and 5 bases separated the two germline ends. CDR1 is LGHNA, CDR2 YNFKEQ, per germline. DNA of the CDR3: TGTGCCAGCAGCCAAGATCGCCGCAATCAGCCCCAGCATTTT. This encodes CASSQDRRNQPQHF.

The V gene is TRBV6-2 or TRBV6-3, the J gene TRBJ2-5; D might be TRBD1 (6 bases). Per the germline V gene, CDR1 is MNHEY and CDR2 is SVGEGT. Between the trimmed V and J ends, which lost 7 bases and 7 bases, there was a span of 19 bases. The CDR3 length is 14 residues. CDR3 DNA sequence: TGTGCCAGCAATCCCGGGACATTAGACGGGACCCAGTACTTC. It specifies CASNPGTLDGTQYF.

Remarks on this clonotype: A clone one base away is much larger, so this may be a read error. This rearrangement joins TRBV9 to TRBJ2-2; tentative D call: TRBD2 (6 bases). The CDR3 sequence is 16 residues long. CDR1 SGDLS and CDR2 YYNGEE come from the germline V gene. The CDR3 sequence is CASSTTGTLNIGELFF. The DNA of the CDR3 is TGTGCCAGCAGCACCACCGGGACTTTGAACATCGGGGAGCTGTTTTTT.

This clonotype has only a few counts. The rearrangement uses TRBV28 and TRBJ2-1; 7 nucleotides line up with TRBD2. The CDR3 has 15 amino acids. V shed 1 base and J 7 bases; nucleotides not matched to a gene: 7. Germline V gene data show CDR1 as MDHEN and CDR2 as SYDVKM. CDR3 nucleotide sequence: TGTGCCAGCAGTTTATCGTCGGGAGGTCGGAATGAGCAGTTCTTC. The encoded protein is CASSLSSGGRNEQFF.

This clonotype occurred many times. The chain uses TRBV28 and TRBJ1-2, with 9 nucleotides matching TRBD1. CDR3 length equals 14 residues. V dropped 8 bases and J dropped 4; count of bases not matched to a gene: 8. Germline values: CDR1 MDHEN, CDR2 SYDVKM. CDR3: CASLIDRGAYGYTF. The CDR3 coding sequence is TGTGCCAGCCTAATCGACAGGGGGGCCTATGGCTACACCTTC.

This clonotype was counted only a few times. The genes are TRBV6-2 or TRBV6-3 and TRBJ2-7; 8 bases line up with TRBD2. This CDR3 contains 14 residues. The germline CDR1 and CDR2 sequences are MNHEY and SVGEGT. The V and J ends lost 6 bases and 0 bases, in that order; junction bases with no gene match: 4. The CDR3 sequence is CASSGLAASYEQYF. DNA of the CDR3: TGTGCCAGCAGCGGACTAGCTGCCTCCTACGAGCAGTACTTC.

The J gene is TRBJ1-5, the V gene TRBV7-6; D is possibly TRBD1 (5 bases). The CDR3 covers 13 residues. Germline V lookup: CDR1 SGHVS, CDR2 FNYEAQ. Trimming removed 5 bases from V and 2 bases from J, with 7 bases in between. DNA for the CDR3: TGTGCCAGCAGCGCGGGGGGCAATCAGCCCCAGCATTTT. Translated: CASSAGGNQPQHF.

This chain joins TRBV5-1 and TRBJ2-2; no clear D. Germline loops: CDR1 SGHRS, CDR2 YFSETQ. The ends were cut back, 0 bases at V and 7 bases at J, with 7 bases in the middle. The CDR3 sequence is 13 residues long. The CDR3 DNA is TGCGCCAGCAGCTTGGTAGGGAACGGGGAGCTGTTTTTT. Its translation is CASSLVGNGELFF. Supplemented by reference TRBV5-1 and TRBJ2-2, the full variable domain reads KAGVTQTPRYLIKTRGQQVTLSCSPISGHRSVSWYQQTPGQGLQFLFEYFSETQRNKGNFPGRFSGRQFSNSRSEMNVSTLELGDSALYLCASSLVGNGELFFGEGSRLTVL.

This clonotype has more than one count but fewer than ten. This chain joins TRBV30 and TRBJ2-1, with 8 bases fitting TRBD2. The CDR3 loop spans 15 amino acids. V was pared by 2 bases and J by 13 bases, with 16 bases of the junction left unmatched. Germline-derived CDR1 and CDR2 are GTSNPN and SVGIG (reference sequence). For the CDR3, the DNA is TGTGCCTGGAGTCGCCGCATGGGGGGACTAGTTCGTCAGTTCTTC. It translates to CAWSRRMGGLVRQFF.

This clonotype showed up many times. The DNA for the CDR3 is TGTGCCAGCAGCTGGGCAGACACAGATACGCAGTATTTT. Translated, it gives CASSWADTDTQYF. This rearrangement joins TRBV5-5 to TRBJ2-3; no definite D call. Germline V gene sequence: CDR1 SGHKS, CDR2 YYEKEE (reference sequence). Deletions cut 3 bases from V and 2 bases from J, with 7 bases between. The CDR3 covers 13 residues.

This rearrangement joins TRBV3-1 to TRBJ2-2; D may be TRBD1 (5 bases). This CDR3 is 16 amino acids long. The germline CDR1 and CDR2 sequences are LGHDT and YNNKEL (reference sequence). Deletions cut 2 bases from V and 6 bases from J, with 16 bases between. The CDR3, as DNA: TGTGCCAGCAGCCAACCATCGGCGGCAGGGCCCGGGGAGCTGTTTTTT. Protein product: CASSQPSAAGPGELFF. The full variable domain, its missing parts supplied by reference TRBV3-1 and TRBJ2-2, is DTAVSQTPKYLVTQMGNDKSIKCEQNLGHDTMYWYKQDSKKFLKIMFSYNNKELIINETVPNRFSPKSPDKAHLNLHINSLELGDSAVYFCASSQPSAAGPGELFFGEGSRLTVL.

This clonotype has a handful of counts. This chain connects TRBV2 to TRBJ2-5; 7 bases are shared with TRBD1. Germline V gene sequence: CDR1 SNHLY, CDR2 FYNNEI. The CDR3 contains 14 residues. Trimming cost V 6 bases and J 2 bases; bases outside gene matches: 6. CDR3: CASRGQRSQETQYF. CDR3 DNA sequence: TGTGCCAGCAGGGGACAGCGGTCGCAAGAGACCCAGTACTTC.

The rearrangement joins TRBV6-2 or TRBV6-3 to TRBJ2-3, with 8 positions matching TRBD2. V gave up 0 bases and J gave up 3 bases; unmatched junction bases: 5. The CDR3 covers 16 residues. Germline V gene lookup returns CDR1 MNHEY and CDR2 SVGEGT. CDR3 bases: TGTGCCAGCAGTTACTCGGGCGGGAGGAAAACAGATACGCAGTATTTT. Translated: CASSYSGGRKTDTQYF.

This clonotype was seen a few times. The V call is TRBV6-2 or TRBV6-3, the J call TRBJ2-7, with D possibly being TRBD1 (5 bases). This CDR3 contains 15 residues. The V end was cut by 0 bases, the J end by 3 bases, with 12 bases between. Germline-derived CDR1 and CDR2 are MNHEY and SVGEGT. The CDR3 coding sequence is TGTGCCAGCAGTTACTCGTTCTCCAGGGTCTACGAGCAGTACTTC. Translating gives CASSYSFSRVYEQYF.

There are a few counts of this clonotype. The CDR3 coding sequence is TGTGCCAGCTTGTCAAATCCCGAAGAAAGGACTGAAGCTTTCTTT. Encoded protein: CASLSNPEERTEAFF. The chain carries TRBV28 and TRBJ1-1; D remains unclear. Germline V CDR1 and CDR2: MDHEN, SYDVKM. Trimming took off 8 bases at V and 5 bases at J, with 21 bases between the two ends. CDR3 length: 15 amino acids.

This clonotype occurred many times. J is TRBJ2-3 and V is TRBV7-2, with TRBD2 identical over 11 bases. CDR1 is SGHTA and CDR2 is FQGNSA in the germline V gene. The V and J ends lost 1 base and 2 bases, in that order; junction bases with no gene match: 5. The CDR3 is 17 residues long. The CDR3 protein is CASSLGGLAGYTDTQYF. In DNA form, the CDR3 reads TGTGCCAGCAGCTTAGGCGGACTAGCGGGCTACACAGATACGCAGTATTTT. Full variable domain (missing parts from reference TRBV7-2 and TRBJ2-3): GAGVSQSPSNKVTEKGKDVELRCDPISGHTALYWYRQSLGQGLEFLIYFQGNSAPDKSGLPSDRFSAERTGGSVSTLTIQRTQQEDSAVYLCASSLGGLAGYTDTQYFGPGTRLTVL.

This clonotype was recorded at least ten times. Here the CDR3 reads CASSVTGGNEQFF. The CDR3 region has the DNA TGTGCCAGCTCAGTGACAGGGGGCAATGAGCAGTTCTTC. The chain couples TRBV18 to TRBJ2-1, with 9 bases identical to TRBD1. V lost 5 bases and J lost 6; bases outside the gene matches: 2. CDR3 length equals 13 residues. The germline CDR1 and CDR2 sequences are KGHSH and LQKENI.

The V and J genes are TRBV7-2 and TRBJ2-3; D not certain. Per the germline V gene, CDR1 is SGHTA and CDR2 is FQGNSA. Trimming removed 4 bases at V and 2 bases at J, with 7 bases between. The CDR3 length is 13 residues. CDR3: CASSSGHTDTQYF. CDR3 coding DNA: TGTGCCAGCAGCTCGGGCCACACAGATACGCAGTATTTT.

This clonotype is medium-sized in the sample. This chain links TRBV6-4 with TRBJ2-3, with a weak D call TRBD1 (5 bases). The germline V and J ends were trimmed by 3 bases and 5 bases, with 9 bases remaining between them. Germline V lookup: CDR1 MRHNA, CDR2 SNTAGT. This CDR3 is 13 amino acids long. The CDR3 region is CASSESTEDTQYF. For the CDR3, the DNA is TGTGCCAGCAGTGAGTCGACAGAAGATACGCAGTATTTT.

This clonotype was counted once. This may be a read error, as it is one base from a much larger clone. This chain uses TRBV28 with TRBJ2-4; TRBD1 might be the D (6 bases). The germline CDR1 and CDR2 sequences are MDHEN and SYDVKM. This CDR3 region has 16 residues. CDR3 amino acids: CVSSFPQTGSVNIQYF. The CDR3 nucleotides are TGTGTCAGCAGTTTTCCCCAGACAGGTTCGGTCAACATTCAGTACTTC.

This clonotype came up a few times. The V call is TRBV11-3, the J call TRBJ2-1, with 10 bases that match TRBD2. Germline trimming cut 5 bases from V and 7 bases from J; bases unmatched to any gene: 8. Germline CDR1 is SGHNT and CDR2 is YENEEA. This CDR3 is built from 15 residues. The CDR3 region is CASSRMSGRGNEQFF. Written as DNA, the CDR3 is TGTGCCAGCAGCCGAATGAGCGGGAGGGGGAATGAGCAGTTCTTC.

This chain uses TRBV5-6 with TRBJ1-5, with D perhaps matching TRBD1 (6 bases). The germline V gene encodes CDR1 SGHDT and CDR2 YYEEEE. The CDR3 contains 13 residues. V was cut by 0 bases and J by 7 bases, with 8 bases left in between. CDR3 coding DNA: TGTGCCAGCAGCTTGGGTAGGGGGCAGCCCCAGCATTTT. It translates to CASSLGRGQPQHF.

This clonotype has ten or more counts. V is TRBV2 and J is TRBJ1-5, with unresolved D. The germline V gene encodes CDR1 SNHLY and CDR2 FYNNEI. The CDR3 is 14 amino acids. V shed 2 bases and J shed 1 base, with 6 bases lying between them. DNA for the CDR3: TGTGCCAGCAGTGAATCTAACAGCAATCAGCCCCAGCATTTT. Its protein is CASSESNSNQPQHF. Together with reference TRBV2 and TRBJ1-5, the CDR3 gives the full variable domain: EPEVTQTPSHQVTQMGQEVILRCVPISNHLYFYWYRQILGQKVEFLVSFYNNEISEKSEIFDDQFSVERPDGSNFTLKIRSTKLEDSAMYFCASSESNSNQPQHFGDGTRLSIL.

The sample holds a few counts of this clonotype. The chain couples TRBV7-8 to TRBJ2-3; D is possibly TRBD1 (6 bases). Germline V gene sequence: CDR1 SGHVS, CDR2 FQNEAQ. V was cut by 3 bases and J by 1 base, with 8 bases left in between. The CDR3 has 14 residues. This chain's CDR3 is CASSFGQRTDTQYF. CDR3 sequence (DNA): TGTGCCAGCAGCTTTGGACAGCGCACAGATACGCAGTATTTT.

This clonotype has ten or more counts. The chain recombines TRBV18 with TRBJ1-6, with D unclear. Germline V gene data show CDR1 as KGHSH and CDR2 as LQKENI. V lost 3 bases and J 8 bases, leaving 8 bases between the germline ends. The CDR3 contains 13 residues. The CDR3 coding sequence is TGTGCCAGCTCACCGGATCTCGATTCACCCCTCCACTTT. This encodes CASSPDLDSPLHF.

The table lists this clonotype with many counts. J is TRBJ1-5 and V is TRBV6-1, with D perhaps TRBD1 (6 bases). The CDR3 is 15 amino acids. The germline V gene has CDR1 MNHNS and CDR2 SASEGT. Trimming took off 3 bases at V and 5 bases at J, with 14 bases between the two ends. For the CDR3, the DNA is TGTGCCAGCAGTGAGGAGACGACAGGCCATCAGCCCCAGCATTTT. Translating gives CASSEETTGHQPQHF.

This clonotype was observed many times. This chain joins TRBV9 and TRBJ2-3; D possibly uses TRBD1 or TRBD2 (5 bases each). Trimming shortened V by 3 bases and J by 4 bases, and 18 bases separated the two germline ends. This CDR3 is built from 16 residues. Germline assignment: CDR1 SGDLS and CDR2 YYNGEE. This CDR3 is CASSESRDRGADTQYF. The CDR3 DNA follows: TGTGCCAGCAGCGAATCCCGGGACCGAGGCGCAGATACGCAGTATTTT.

V and J are TRBV28 and TRBJ2-1; possibly TRBD2 for D (6 bases). Per germline, CDR1 MDHEN and CDR2 SYDVKM. The CDR3 length is 15 residues. The V end was cut by 5 bases, the J end by 7 bases, with 18 bases between. CDR3 sequence reads: CASSRSSVRANEQFF. For the CDR3, the DNA is TGTGCCAGCAGTAGATCTAGCGTAAGAGCGAATGAGCAGTTCTTC.

This clonotype was picked up many times. This sequence joins TRBV19 and TRBJ2-1; possibly TRBD1 for D (6 bases). CDR3 length: 15 amino acids. Germline values: CDR1 LNHDA, CDR2 SQIVND (reference sequence). Trimming shortened V by 5 bases and J by 3 bases, and 14 bases separated the two germline ends. CDR3 bases: TGTGCCAGTAGTCTATACAGGGTCCTCTACAATGAGCAGTTCTTC. This encodes CASSLYRVLYNEQFF.

This clonotype was counted between two and nine times. The DNA of the CDR3 is TGTGCCAGCAGTTTCCGGATGGCCTTAGAGACCCAGTACTTC. Amino acid sequence: CASSFRMALETQYF. The rearrangement uses TRBV6-5 and TRBJ2-5; unclear D gene. The V gene lost 4 bases and the J gene lost 4 bases, with 13 bases spanning the gap. Germline V lookup: CDR1 MNHEY, CDR2 SVGAGI. The CDR3 length is 14 residues.

J is TRBJ2-1 and V is TRBV18; 9 bases align to TRBD1. V gave up 0 bases and J gave up 2 bases; unmatched junction bases: 8. Germline-derived CDR1 and CDR2 are KGHSH and LQKENI. The CDR3 length is 18 residues. CDR3 region: CASSPPTGGPRAYNEQFF. In DNA, the CDR3 is TGTGCCAGCTCACCACCGACAGGGGGGCCTAGGGCCTACAATGAGCAGTTCTTC.